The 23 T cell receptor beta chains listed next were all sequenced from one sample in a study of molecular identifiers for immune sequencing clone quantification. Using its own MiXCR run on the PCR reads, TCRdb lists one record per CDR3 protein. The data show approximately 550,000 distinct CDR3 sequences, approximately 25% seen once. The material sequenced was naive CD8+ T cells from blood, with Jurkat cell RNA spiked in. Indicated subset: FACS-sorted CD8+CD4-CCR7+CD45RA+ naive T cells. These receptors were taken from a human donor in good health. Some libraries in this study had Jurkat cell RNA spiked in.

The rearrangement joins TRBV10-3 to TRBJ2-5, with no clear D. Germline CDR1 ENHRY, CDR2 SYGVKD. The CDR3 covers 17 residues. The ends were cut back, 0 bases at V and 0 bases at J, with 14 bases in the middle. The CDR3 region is CAISESNNPLYQETQYF. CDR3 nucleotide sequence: TGTGCCATCAGTGAGTCGAATAACCCCCTATACCAAGAGACCCAGTACTTC.

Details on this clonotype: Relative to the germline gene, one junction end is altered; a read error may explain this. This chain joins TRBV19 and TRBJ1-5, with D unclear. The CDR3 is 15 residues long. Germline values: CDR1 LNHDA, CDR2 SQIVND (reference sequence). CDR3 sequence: CASRSAGSSNPPQQF. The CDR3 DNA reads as TGTGCCAGTAGATCGGCCGGGAGTAGCAATCCGCCCCAGCAGTTT.

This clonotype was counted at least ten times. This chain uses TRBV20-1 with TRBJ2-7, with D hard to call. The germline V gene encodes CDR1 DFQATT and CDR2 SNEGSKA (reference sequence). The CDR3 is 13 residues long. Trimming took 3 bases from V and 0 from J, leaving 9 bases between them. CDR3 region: CSASWLSSYEQYF. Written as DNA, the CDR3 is TGCAGTGCTAGCTGGCTGAGCTCCTACGAGCAGTACTTC.

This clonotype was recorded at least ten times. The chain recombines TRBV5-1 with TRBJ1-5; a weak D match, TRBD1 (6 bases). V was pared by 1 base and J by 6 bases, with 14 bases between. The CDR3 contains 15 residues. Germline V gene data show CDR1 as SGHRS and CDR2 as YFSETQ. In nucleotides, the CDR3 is TGCGCCAGCAGCTTGACAGGGTTGGGAAGTCAGCCCCAGCATTTT. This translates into CASSLTGLGSQPQHF.

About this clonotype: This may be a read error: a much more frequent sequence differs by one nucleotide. The CDR3 nucleotides are TGTGCCAGCAGTTCGTATCGGGGGAATGAAAAACCGTTTTTT. Translation: CASSSYRGNEKPFF. The V and J genes are TRBV27 and TRBJ1-4; possible D gene TRBD1, 5 bases. The germline gives CDR1 MNHEY, CDR2 SMNVEV (reference sequence). This CDR3 spans 14 amino acids.

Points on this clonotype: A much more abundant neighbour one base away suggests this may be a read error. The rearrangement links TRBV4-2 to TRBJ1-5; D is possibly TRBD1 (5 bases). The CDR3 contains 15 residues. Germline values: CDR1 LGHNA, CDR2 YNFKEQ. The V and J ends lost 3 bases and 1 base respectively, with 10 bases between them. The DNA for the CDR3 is TGTGCCAGCAGCCAGGAGACAGAGAGCAATCAGCCCCAGCATTTT. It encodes CASSQETESNQPQHF.

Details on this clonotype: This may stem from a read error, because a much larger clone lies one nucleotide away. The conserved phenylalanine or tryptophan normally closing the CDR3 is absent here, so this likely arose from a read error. The CDR3 coding sequence is TGTGCCAGCAGCCCGATGGACAGCTTTGGCGAGCAGTACTCC. This sequence encodes CASSPMDSFGEQYS. The chain employs TRBV7-2 and TRBJ2-7; possible D gene TRBD1, 6 bases. V was pared by 5 bases and J by 6 bases, with 17 bases between. The CDR3 totals 14 residues. Germline lookup yields CDR1 SGHTA and CDR2 FQGNSA.

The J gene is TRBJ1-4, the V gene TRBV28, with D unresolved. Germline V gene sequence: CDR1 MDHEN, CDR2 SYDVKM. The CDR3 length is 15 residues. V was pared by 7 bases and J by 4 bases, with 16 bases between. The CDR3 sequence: CASTIARPFNEKLFF. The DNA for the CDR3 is TGTGCCAGCACCATAGCCCGTCCCTTTAATGAAAAACTGTTTTTT. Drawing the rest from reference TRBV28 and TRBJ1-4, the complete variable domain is DVKVTQSSRYLVKRTGEKVFLECVQDMDHENMFWYRQDPGLGLRLIYFSYDVKMKEKGDIPEGYSVSREKKERFSLILESASTNQTSMYLCASTIARPFNEKLFFGSGTQLSVL.

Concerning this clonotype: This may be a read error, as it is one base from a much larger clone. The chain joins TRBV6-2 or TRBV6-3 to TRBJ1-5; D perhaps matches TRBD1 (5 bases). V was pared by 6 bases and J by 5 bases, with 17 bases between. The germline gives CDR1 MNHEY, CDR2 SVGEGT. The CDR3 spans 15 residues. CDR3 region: CASSYPPGTDQPQHF. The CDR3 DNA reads TGTGCCAGCAGCTACCCCCCAGGGACCGATCAGCCCCAGCATTTT.

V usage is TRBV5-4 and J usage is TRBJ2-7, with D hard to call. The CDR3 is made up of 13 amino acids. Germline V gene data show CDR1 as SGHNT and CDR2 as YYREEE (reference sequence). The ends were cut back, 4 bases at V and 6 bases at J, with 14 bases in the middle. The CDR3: CASSIDAGPEQYF. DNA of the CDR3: TGTGCCAGCAGCATCGATGCAGGTCCCGAGCAGTACTTC.

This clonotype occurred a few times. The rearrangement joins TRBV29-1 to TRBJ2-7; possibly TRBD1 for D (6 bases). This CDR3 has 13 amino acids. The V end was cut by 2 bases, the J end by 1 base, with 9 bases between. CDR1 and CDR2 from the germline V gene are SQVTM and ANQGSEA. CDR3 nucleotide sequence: TGCAGCGTTGAACCAACAGGGTCCTACGAGCAGTACTTC. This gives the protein CSVEPTGSYEQYF.

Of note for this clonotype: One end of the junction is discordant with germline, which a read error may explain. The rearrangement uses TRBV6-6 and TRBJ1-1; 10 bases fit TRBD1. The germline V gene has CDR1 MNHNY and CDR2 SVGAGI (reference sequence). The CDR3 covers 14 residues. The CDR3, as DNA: TGTGCCAGCAGTTACGTGACAGGGGGCACTGGAGCTTTCTTT. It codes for CASSYVTGGTGAFF.

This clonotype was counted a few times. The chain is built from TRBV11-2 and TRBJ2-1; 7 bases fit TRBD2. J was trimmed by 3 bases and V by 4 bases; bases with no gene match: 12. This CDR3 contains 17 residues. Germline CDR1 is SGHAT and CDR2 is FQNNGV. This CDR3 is CASSSTPSGWGYNEQFF. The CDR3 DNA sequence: TGTGCCAGCAGCTCAACCCCTAGCGGCTGGGGCTACAATGAGCAGTTCTTC. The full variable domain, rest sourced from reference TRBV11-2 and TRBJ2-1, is EAGVAQSPRYKIIEKRQSVAFWCNPISGHATLYWYQQILGQGPKLLIQFQNNGVVDDSQLPKDRFSAERLKGVDSTLKIQPAKLEDSAVYLCASSSTPSGWGYNEQFFGPGTRLTVL.

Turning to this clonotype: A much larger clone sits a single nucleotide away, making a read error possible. The CDR3 DNA follows: TGCAGTGCTAGAGCCTTGCGGGGACAGGGGGCTCCGAACATTGAAGCTTTCTTT. This encodes CSARALRGQGAPNIEAFF. The chain joins TRBV20-1 to TRBJ1-1; TRBD1 matches 12 bases. Germline CDR1 DFQATT, CDR2 SNEGSKA (reference sequence). This CDR3 is 18 amino acids long.

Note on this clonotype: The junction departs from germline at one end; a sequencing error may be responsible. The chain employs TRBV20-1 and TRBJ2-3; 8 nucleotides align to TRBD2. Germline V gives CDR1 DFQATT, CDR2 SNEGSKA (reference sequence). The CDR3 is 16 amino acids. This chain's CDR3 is CSARGALAGSTDAQYF. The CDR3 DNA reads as TGCAGTGCTAGAGGGGCCCTAGCGGGTAGCACAGATGCGCAGTATTTT.

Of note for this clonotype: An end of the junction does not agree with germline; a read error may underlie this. CDR3 sequence reads: CARRLAGAGVLATPYF. CDR3 sequence (DNA): TGTGCCCGCCGCTTAGCAGGGGCCGGGGTTTTGGCGACCCCGTACTTC. The chain recombines TRBV7-2 with TRBJ2-5; TRBD1 is a possible D gene (6 bases). This CDR3 contains 16 residues. CDR1 SGHTA and CDR2 FQGNSA come from the germline V gene.

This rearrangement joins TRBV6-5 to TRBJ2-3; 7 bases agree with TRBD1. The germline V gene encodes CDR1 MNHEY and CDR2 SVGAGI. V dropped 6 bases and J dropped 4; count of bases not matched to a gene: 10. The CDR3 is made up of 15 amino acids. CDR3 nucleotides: TGTGCCAGCAGCCCACGGACAGGAATGGCAGATACGCAGTATTTT. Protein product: CASSPRTGMADTQYF.

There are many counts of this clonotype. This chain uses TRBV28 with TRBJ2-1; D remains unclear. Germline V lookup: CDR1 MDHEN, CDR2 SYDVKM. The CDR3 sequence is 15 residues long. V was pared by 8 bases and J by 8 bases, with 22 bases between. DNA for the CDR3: TGTGCCAGCTCCAATGAAGTCCCCCAGCCGTATGAGCAGTTCTTC. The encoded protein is CASSNEVPQPYEQFF.

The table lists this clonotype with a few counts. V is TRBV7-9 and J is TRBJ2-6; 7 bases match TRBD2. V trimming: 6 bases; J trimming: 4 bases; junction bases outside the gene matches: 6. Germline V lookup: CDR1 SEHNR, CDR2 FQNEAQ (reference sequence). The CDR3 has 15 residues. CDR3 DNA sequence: TGTGCCAGCAGGGGAGGGGTTTCGGGGGCCAACGTCCTGACTTTC. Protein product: CASRGGVSGANVLTF.

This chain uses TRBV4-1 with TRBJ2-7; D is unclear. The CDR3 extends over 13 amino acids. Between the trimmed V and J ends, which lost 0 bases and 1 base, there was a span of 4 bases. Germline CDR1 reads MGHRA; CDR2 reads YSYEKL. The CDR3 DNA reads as TGCGCCAGCAGCCAAGAGCGGTCCTACGAGCAGTACTTC. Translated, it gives CASSQERSYEQYF.

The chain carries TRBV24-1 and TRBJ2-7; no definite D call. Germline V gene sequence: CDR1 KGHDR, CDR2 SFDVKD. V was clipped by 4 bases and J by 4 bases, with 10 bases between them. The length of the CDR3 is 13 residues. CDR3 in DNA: TGTGCCACCAGTGAGAGCACAGAGTACGAGCAGTACTTC. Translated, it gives CATSESTEYEQYF.

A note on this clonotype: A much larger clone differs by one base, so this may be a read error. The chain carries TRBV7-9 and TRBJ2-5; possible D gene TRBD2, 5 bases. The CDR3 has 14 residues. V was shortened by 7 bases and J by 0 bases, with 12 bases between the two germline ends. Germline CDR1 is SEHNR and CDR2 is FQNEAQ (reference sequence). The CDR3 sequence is CASISQDYQETQYF. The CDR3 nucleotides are TGTGCCAGCATCTCCCAGGACTACCAAGAGACCCAGTACTTC.

The CDR3 here is CASSFMAGNNEQYF. As DNA, the CDR3 is TGTGCCAGCAGTTTTATGGCGGGAAACAACGAGCAGTACTTC. The chain is built from TRBV28 and TRBJ2-7; D is perhaps TRBD2 (6 bases). CDR3 length equals 14 residues. With 3 bases removed from V and 5 bases from J, the gap between germline ends came to 14 bases. Germline V lookup: CDR1 MDHEN, CDR2 SYDVKM. The whole variable domain, filled in from reference TRBV28 and TRBJ2-7, reads DVKVTQSSRYLVKRTGEKVFLECVQDMDHENMFWYRQDPGLGLRLIYFSYDVKMKEKGDIPEGYSVSREKKERFSLILESASTNQTSMYLCASSFMAGNNEQYFGPGTRLTVT.